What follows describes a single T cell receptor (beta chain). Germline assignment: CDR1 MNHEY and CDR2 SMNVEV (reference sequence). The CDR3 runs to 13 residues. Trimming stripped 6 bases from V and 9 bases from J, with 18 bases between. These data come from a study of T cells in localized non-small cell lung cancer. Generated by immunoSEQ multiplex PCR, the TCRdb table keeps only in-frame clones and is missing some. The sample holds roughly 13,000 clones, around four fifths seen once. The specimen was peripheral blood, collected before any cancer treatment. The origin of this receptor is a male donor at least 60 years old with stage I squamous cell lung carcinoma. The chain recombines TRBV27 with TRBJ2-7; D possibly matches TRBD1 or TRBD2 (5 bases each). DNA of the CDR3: TGTGCCAGCAGCCAAGGGGCCTGGGCGGGGCAGTACTTC. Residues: CASSQGAWAGQYF.